One sample yielded the 5 T cell receptor beta chains listed below, sequenced in a study of T cell repertoires in cytomegalovirus infection. TCRdb ran MiXCR on the reads and lists one entry per CDR3 protein. Here the sample spans fewer than 200,000 distinct CDR3 sequences, approximately 14% being singletons. The sample consisted of PBMCs. These receptors came from a human donor in good health (CMV status not recorded). Some clones in this sample may be carry-over from other donors' samples.

This clonotype was seen many times. The rearrangement joins TRBV7-9 to TRBJ1-2; D is possibly TRBD1 (6 bases). V lost 4 bases to trimming and J lost 0 bases, with 12 bases between them. CDR3 size: 15 residues. In germline, CDR1 is SEHNR, CDR2 FQNEAQ (reference sequence). CDR3 DNA: TGTGCCAGCAGCTCAGTACAGGGTGCTAACTATGGCTACACCTTC. As protein: CASSSVQGANYGYTF.

This clonotype was picked up a small number of times. The chain has TRBV20-1 and TRBJ1-5; tentative D call: TRBD1 (5 bases). The germline CDR1 and CDR2 sequences are DFQATT and SNEGSKA (reference sequence). V lost 5 bases and J 4 bases, leaving 15 bases between the germline ends. CDR3 length equals 14 residues. The CDR3 coding sequence is TGCAGTGCTTATCAGGGATCGGGGAATCAGCCCCAGCATTTT. As protein: CSAYQGSGNQPQHF.

The V call is TRBV14, the J call TRBJ1-3; TRBD1 aligns across 9 bases. V shed 1 base and J 4 bases; nucleotides not matched to a gene: 5. Germline CDR1 SGHDN, CDR2 FVKESK. The CDR3 is made up of 16 amino acids. The CDR3 loop reads CASSQAGTGRGNTIYF. The CDR3 DNA follows: TGTGCCAGCAGCCAAGCCGGGACAGGGAGAGGAAACACCATATATTTT.

Comments on this clonotype: This may be a read error, as it is one base from a much larger clone. The chain is built from TRBV12-3 or TRBV12-4 and TRBJ2-1; D possibly corresponds to TRBD1 (5 bases). The CDR3 is 15 amino acids. CDR3 DNA sequence: TGTGCCAGCAGTTGGGGCCCCTCCGGATACAATAAGCAGTTCTTC. It yields the protein CASSWGPSGYNKQFF.

This clonotype was recorded a few times. V usage is TRBV9 and J usage is TRBJ2-2; D not resolved. This CDR3 spans 14 amino acids. The V gene lost 0 bases and the J gene lost 7 bases, with 10 bases spanning the gap. Germline lookup yields CDR1 SGDLS and CDR2 YYNGEE. The CDR3 region has the DNA TGTGCCAGCAGCGTAGGTACTGTTGGCGGGGAGCTGTTTTTT. Translating it yields CASSVGTVGGELFF.